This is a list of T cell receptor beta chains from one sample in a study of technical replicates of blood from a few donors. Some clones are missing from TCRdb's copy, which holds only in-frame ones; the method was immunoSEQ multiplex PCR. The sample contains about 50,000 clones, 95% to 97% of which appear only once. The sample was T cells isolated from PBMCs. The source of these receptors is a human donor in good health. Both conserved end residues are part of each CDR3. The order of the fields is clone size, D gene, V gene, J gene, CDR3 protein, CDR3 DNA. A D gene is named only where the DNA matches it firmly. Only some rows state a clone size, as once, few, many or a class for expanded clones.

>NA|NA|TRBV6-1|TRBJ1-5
CASSDRLLGGSNQPQHF
TGTGCCAGCAGTGATAGGCTATTGGGGGGTAGCAATCAGCCCCAGCATTTT
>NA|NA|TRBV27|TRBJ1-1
CASSFSRLTEAFF
TGTGCCAGCAGTTTCTCCAGACTCACTGAAGCTTTCTTT
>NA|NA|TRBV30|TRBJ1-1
CAWAYHMSPTEAFF
TGTGCCTGGGCCTACCATATGAGCCCCACTGAAGCTTTCTTT
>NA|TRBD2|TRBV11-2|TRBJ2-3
CASSYEGSGKESDTQYF
TGTGCCAGCAGCTATGAAGGAAGCGGGAAAGAATCAGATACGCAGTATTTT
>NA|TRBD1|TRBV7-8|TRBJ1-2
CASSLGGQGPYGYTF
TGTGCCAGCAGCTTAGGGGGACAGGGGCCTTATGGCTACACCTTC
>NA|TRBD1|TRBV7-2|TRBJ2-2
CASRTDRATGELFF
TGTGCCAGCAGGACGGACAGGGCAACCGGGGAGCTGTTTTTT
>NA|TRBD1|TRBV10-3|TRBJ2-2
CAIYQGASDTGELFF
TGTGCCATTTACCAGGGGGCCTCGGACACCGGGGAGCTGTTTTTT
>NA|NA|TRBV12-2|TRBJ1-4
CASPALRGPYEKLFF
TGTGCAAGTCCCGCCCTCAGGGGGCCGTATGAAAAACTGTTTTTT
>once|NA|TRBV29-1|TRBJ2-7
CSVEEGAYEQYF
TGCAGCGTTGAAGAGGGGGCTTACGAGCAGTACTTC
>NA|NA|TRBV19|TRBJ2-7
CASSASSYEQYF
TGTGCCAGTAGTGCGAGCTCCTACGAGCAGTACTTC
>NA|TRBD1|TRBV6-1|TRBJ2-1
CASSGGTGGQNEQFF
TGTGCCAGCAGTGGTGGGACAGGGGGCCAAAATGAGCAGTTCTTC
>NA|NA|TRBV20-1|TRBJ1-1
CSARYSEAFF
TGCAGTGCTAGGTATTCCGAAGCTTTCTTT
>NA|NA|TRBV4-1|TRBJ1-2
CASSLLGGQYGGYTF
TGCGCCAGCAGCCTCTTGGGAGGGCAGTACGGAGGCTACACCTTC
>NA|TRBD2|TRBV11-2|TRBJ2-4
CASSLRGVGKNIQYF
TGTGCCAGCAGCTTACGGGGGGTTGGCAAAAACATTCAGTACTTC
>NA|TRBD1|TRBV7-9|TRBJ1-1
CATPGQGGTEAFF
TGTGCCACCCCAGGACAGGGGGGCACTGAAGCTTTCTTT
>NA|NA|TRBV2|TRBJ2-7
CAAGEGGPYEQYF
TGTGCCGCAGGGGAGGGGGGCCCCTACGAGCAGTACTTC
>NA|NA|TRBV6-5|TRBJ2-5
CASSYSLAVQETQYF
TGTGCCAGCAGTTACTCCTTAGCCGTCCAAGAGACCCAGTACTTC
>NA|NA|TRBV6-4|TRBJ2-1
CASSDSEEHNEQFF
TGTGCCAGCAGTGACTCCGAGGAACACAATGAGCAGTTCTTC
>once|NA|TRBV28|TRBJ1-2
CASSSYPAANYGYTF
TGTGCCAGCAGTTCATACCCAGCGGCTAACTATGGCTACACCTTC
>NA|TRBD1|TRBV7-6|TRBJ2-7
CASSFRQGPPYEQYF
TGTGCCAGCAGCTTCAGACAGGGCCCCCCCTACGAGCAGTACTTC
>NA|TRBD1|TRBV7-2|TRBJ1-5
CASSPVGTGLLYQPQHF
TGTGCCAGCAGCCCTGTGGGGACAGGACTCTTGTATCAGCCCCAGCATTTT
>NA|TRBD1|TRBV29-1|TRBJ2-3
CSVTGHLDTQYF
TGCAGCGTGACAGGGCACTTGGATACGCAGTATTTT
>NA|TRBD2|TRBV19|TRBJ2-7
CASSRTSGNYEQYF
TGTGCCAGTAGTCGGACTAGCGGAAACTACGAGCAGTACTTC
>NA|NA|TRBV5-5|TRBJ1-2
CASRLDTHYGYTF
TGTGCCAGCAGGCTCGACACCCACTATGGCTACACCTTC
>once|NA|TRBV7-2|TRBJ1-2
CASSLVGWGTGAF
NA
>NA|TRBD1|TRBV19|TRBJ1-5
CASSTGGGSNQPQHF
TGTGCCAGTAGCACAGGGGGTGGGAGCAATCAGCCCCAGCATTTT
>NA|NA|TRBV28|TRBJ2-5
CASSSVFAVSLYQETQYF
TGTGCCAGCAGTTCCGTCTTTGCGGTTTCTCTCTATCAAGAGACCCAGTACTTC
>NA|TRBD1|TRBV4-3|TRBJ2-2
CASSKGDSSGELFF
TGCGCCAGCAGTAAGGGGGACAGCTCCGGGGAGCTGTTTTTT
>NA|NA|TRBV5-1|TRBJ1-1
CASSLVGGNTEAFF
TGCGCCAGCAGCTTGGTGGGGGGGAACACTGAAGCTTTCTTT
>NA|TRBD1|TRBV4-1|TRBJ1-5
CASSREQGNNQPQHF
TGCGCCAGCAGCCGAGAACAGGGGAACAATCAGCCCCAGCATTTT
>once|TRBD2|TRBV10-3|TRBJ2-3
CATRLAGATTDTQYF
TGTGCCACCCGACTAGCGGGTGCAACCACAGATACGCAGTATTTT
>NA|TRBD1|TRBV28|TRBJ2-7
CASSFGLGDRVTYEQYF
TGTGCCAGCAGTTTTGGCCTCGGGGACAGGGTAACCTACGAGCAGTACTTC
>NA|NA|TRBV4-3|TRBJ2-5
CASSQALQLGVGETQYF
TGCGCCAGCAGCCAAGCCCTCCAGTTGGGAGTGGGGGAGACCCAGTACTTC
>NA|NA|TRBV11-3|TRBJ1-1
CASSLDRGEAFF
TGTGCCAGCAGCTTAGATCGGGGTGAAGCTTTCTTT
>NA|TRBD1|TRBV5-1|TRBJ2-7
CASSTGQALRDYEQYF
TGCGCCAGCAGCACCGGACAGGCCCTTAGGGACTACGAGCAGTACTTC
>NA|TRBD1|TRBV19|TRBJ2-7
CASSRTEGQGLGEQYF
TGTGCCAGTAGTAGGACCGAAGGACAGGGTTTGGGGGAGCAGTACTTC
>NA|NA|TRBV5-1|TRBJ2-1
CASSLNSNEQFF
TGCGCCAGCAGCTTGAATAGTAATGAGCAGTTCTTC
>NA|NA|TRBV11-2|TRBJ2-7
CASSLDLLAYHEQYF
TGTGCCAGCAGCTTAGATCTGTTAGCGTACCACGAGCAGTACTTC
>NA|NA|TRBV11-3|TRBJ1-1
CASSFGEGTEAFF
TGTGCCAGCAGCTTCGGGGAGGGCACTGAAGCTTTCTTT
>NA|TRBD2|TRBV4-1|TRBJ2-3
CASSPWREQGTDTQYF
TGCGCCAGCAGTCCCTGGCGGGAGCAAGGCACAGATACGCAGTATTTT
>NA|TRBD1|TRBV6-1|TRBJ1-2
CASSEQPGTVSYGYTF
TGTGCCAGCAGTGAACAACCCGGGACAGTTTCATATGGCTACACCTTC